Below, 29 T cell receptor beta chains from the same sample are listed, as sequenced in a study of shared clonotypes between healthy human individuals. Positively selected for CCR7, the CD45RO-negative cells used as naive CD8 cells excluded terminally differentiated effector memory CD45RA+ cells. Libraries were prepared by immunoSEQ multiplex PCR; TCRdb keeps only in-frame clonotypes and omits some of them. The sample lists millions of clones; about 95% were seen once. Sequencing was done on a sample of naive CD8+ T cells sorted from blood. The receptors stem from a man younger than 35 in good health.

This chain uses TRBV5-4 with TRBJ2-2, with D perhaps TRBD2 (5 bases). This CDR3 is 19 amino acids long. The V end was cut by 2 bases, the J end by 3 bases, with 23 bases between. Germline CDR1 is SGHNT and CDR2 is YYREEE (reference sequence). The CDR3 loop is CASSFRPSGWERYTGELFF. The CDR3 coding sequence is TGTGCCAGCAGCTTTCGACCGTCGGGGTGGGAGAGATACACCGGGGAGCTGTTTTTT. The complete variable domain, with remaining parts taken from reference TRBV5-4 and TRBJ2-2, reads ETGVTQSPTHLIKTRGQQVTLRCSSQSGHNTVSWYQQALGQGPQFIFQYYREEENGRGNFPPRFSGLQFPNYSSELNVNALELDDSALYLCASSFRPSGWERYTGELFFGEGSRLTVL.

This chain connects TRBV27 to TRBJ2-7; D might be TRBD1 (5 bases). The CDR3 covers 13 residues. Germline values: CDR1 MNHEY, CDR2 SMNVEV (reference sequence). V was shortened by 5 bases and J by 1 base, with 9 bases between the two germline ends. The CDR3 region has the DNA TGTGCCAGCAGTAAACGACAGTCCTACGAGCAGTACTTC. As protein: CASSKRQSYEQYF.

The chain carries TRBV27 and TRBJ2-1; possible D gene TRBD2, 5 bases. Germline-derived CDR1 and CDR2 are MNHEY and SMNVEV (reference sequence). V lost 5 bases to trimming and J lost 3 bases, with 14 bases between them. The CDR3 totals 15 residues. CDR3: CASSLLATSYNEQFF. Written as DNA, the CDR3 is TGTGCCAGCAGTCTCTTGGCTACTAGCTACAATGAGCAGTTCTTC.

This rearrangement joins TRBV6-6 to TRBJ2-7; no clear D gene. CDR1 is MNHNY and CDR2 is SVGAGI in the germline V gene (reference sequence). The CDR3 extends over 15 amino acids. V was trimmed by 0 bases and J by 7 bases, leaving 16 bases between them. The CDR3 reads CASSYSGQVPLEQYF. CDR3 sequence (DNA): TGTGCCAGCAGTTACTCGGGCCAGGTACCCTTGGAGCAGTACTTC.

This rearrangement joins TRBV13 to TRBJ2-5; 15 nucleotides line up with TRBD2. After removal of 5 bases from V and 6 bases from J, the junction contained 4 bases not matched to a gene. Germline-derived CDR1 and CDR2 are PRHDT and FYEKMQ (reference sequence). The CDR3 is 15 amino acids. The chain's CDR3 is CASSMGLAGGQTQYF. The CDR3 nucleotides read TGTGCCAGCAGCATGGGACTAGCGGGGGGACAGACCCAGTACTTC. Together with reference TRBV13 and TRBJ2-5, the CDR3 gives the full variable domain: AAGVIQSPRHLIKEKRETATLKCYPIPRHDTVYWYQQGPGQDPQFLISFYEKMQSDKGSIPDRFSAQQFSDYHSELNMSSLELGDSALYFCASSMGLAGGQTQYFGPGTRLLVL.

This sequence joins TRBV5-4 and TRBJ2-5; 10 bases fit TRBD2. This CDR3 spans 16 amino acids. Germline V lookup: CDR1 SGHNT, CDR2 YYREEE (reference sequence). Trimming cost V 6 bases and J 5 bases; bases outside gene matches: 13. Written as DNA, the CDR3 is TGTGCCAGCAATGAGGAAGCGGGGGGGCCTTCGGAGACCCAGTACTTC. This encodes CASNEEAGGPSETQYF.

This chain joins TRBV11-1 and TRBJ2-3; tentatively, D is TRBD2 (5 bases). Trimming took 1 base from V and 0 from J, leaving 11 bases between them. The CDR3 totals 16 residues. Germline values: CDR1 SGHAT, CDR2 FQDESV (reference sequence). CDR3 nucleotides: TGTGCCAGCAGCTTAGGAACTAGTGAAAGCACAGATACGCAGTATTTT. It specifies CASSLGTSESTDTQYF. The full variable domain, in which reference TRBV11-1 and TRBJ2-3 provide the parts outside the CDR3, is EAEVAQSPRYKITEKSQAVAFWCDPISGHATLYWYRQILGQGPELLVQFQDESVVDDSQLPKDRFSAERLKGVDSTLKIQPAELGDSAMYLCASSLGTSESTDTQYFGPGTRLTVL.

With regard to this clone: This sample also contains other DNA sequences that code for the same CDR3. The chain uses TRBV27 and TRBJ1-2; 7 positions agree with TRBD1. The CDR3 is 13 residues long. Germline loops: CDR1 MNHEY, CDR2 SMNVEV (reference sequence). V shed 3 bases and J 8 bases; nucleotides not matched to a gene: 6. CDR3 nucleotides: TGTGCCAGCAGTTTGGAGGGGGCGGGAGGCTACACCTTC. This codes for CASSLEGAGGYTF.

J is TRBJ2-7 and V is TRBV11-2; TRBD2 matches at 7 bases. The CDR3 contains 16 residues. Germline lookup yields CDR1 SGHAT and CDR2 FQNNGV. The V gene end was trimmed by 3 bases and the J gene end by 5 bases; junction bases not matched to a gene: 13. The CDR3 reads CASSFSALAVAHEQYF. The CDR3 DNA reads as TGTGCCAGCAGCTTCTCGGCCCTAGCGGTAGCTCACGAGCAGTACTTC.

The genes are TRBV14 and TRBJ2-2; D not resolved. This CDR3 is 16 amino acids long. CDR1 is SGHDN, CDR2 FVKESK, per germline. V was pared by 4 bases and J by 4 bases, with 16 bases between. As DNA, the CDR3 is TGTGCCAGCAGCCCGGCTGCAGAGCTCCTCACCGGGGAGCTGTTTTTT. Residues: CASSPAAELLTGELFF.

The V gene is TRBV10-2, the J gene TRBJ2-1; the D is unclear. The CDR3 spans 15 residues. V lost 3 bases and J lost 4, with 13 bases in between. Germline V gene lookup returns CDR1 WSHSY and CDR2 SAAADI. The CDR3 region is CASSDRSALYNEQFF. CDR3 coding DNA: TGCGCCAGCAGTGATAGGTCGGCACTATACAATGAGCAGTTCTTC.

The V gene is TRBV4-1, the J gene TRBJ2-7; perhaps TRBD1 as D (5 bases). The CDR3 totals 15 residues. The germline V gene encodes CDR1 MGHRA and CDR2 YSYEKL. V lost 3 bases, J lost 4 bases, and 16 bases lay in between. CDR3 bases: TGCGCCAGCAGCCAGATAGACAGCCCGAAGTACGAGCAGTACTTC. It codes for CASSQIDSPKYEQYF.

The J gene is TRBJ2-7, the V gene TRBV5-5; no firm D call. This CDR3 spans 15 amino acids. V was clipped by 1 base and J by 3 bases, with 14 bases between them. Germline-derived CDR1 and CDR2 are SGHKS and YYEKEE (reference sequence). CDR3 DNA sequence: TGTGCCAGCAGCTTGTACGCGGTGACAAACTACGAGCAGTACTTC. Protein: CASSLYAVTNYEQYF. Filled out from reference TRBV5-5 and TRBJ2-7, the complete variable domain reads DAGVTQSPTHLIKTRGQQVTLRCSPISGHKSVSWYQQVLGQGPQFIFQYYEKEERGRGNFPDRFSARQFPNYSSELNVNALLLGDSALYLCASSLYAVTNYEQYFGPGTRLTVT.

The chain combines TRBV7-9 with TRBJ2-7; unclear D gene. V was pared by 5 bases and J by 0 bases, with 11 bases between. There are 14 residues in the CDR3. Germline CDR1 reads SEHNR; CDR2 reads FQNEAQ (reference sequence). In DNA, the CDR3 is TGTGCCAGCAGCCCGCAACATAACTCCTACGAGCAGTACTTC. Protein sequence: CASSPQHNSYEQYF.

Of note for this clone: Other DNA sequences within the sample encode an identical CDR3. CDR3 protein: CASSPPGATYEQYF. CDR3 nucleotide sequence: TGTGCCAGCAGCCCTCCGGGAGCTACCTACGAGCAGTACTTC. This sequence joins TRBV13 and TRBJ2-7, with TRBD2 as a possible D gene (6 bases). CDR3 length: 14 amino acids. Per germline, CDR1 PRHDT and CDR2 FYEKMQ (reference sequence). V shed 5 bases and J shed 2 bases, with 13 bases lying between them.

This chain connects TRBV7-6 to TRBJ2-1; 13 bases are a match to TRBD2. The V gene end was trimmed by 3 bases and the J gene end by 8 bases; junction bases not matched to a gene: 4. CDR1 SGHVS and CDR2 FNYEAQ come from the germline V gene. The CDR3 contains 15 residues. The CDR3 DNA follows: TGTGCCAGCAGCTTGGGACTAGCGGGAAGGGATGAGCAGTTCTTC. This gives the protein CASSLGLAGRDEQFF.

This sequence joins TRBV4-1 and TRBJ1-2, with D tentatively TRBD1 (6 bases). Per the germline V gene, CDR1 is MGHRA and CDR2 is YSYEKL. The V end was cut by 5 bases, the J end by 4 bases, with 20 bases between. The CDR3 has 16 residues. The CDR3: CASSDAATGPLYGYTF. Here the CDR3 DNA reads TGCGCCAGCAGCGATGCCGCGACAGGTCCCCTCTATGGCTACACCTTC.

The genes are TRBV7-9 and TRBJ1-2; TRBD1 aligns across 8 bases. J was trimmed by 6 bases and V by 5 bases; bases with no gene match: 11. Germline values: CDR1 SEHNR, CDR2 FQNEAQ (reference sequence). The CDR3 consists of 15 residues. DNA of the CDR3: TGTGCCAGCAGCCTCCCCGGACAGGGAGGGCATGGCTACACCTTC. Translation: CASSLPGQGGHGYTF.

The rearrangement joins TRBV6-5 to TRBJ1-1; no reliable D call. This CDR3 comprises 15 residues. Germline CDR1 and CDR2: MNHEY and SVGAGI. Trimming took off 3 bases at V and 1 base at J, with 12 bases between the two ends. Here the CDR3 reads CASSYDPTTNTEAFF. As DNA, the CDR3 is TGTGCCAGCAGTTATGACCCGACAACGAACACTGAAGCTTTCTTT.

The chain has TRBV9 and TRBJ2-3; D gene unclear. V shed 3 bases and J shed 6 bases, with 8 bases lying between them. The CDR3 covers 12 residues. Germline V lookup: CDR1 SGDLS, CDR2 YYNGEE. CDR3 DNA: TGTGCCAGCAGCGCGGGTGGGGATACGCAGTATTTT. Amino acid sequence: CASSAGGDTQYF.

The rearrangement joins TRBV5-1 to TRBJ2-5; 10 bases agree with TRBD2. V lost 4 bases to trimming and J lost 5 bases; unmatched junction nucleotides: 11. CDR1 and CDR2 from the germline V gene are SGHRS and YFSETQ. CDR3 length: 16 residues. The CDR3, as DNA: TGCGCCAGCAGCACTACGGGACTAGCGAGTGGGGAGACCCAGTACTTC. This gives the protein CASSTTGLASGETQYF.

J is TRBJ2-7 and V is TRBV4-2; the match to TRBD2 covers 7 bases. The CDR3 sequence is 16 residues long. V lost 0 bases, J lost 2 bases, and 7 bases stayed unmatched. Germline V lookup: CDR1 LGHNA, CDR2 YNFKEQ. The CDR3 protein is CASSQDSTSATYEQYF. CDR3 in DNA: TGTGCCAGCAGCCAAGACTCCACTAGCGCCACCTACGAGCAGTACTTC.

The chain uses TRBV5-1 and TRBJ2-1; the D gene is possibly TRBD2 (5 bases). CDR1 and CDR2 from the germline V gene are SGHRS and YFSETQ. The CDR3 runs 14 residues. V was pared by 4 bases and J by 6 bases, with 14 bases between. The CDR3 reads CASSGLASLNEQFF. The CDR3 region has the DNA TGCGCCAGCAGCGGCCTAGCAAGTCTCAATGAGCAGTTCTTC. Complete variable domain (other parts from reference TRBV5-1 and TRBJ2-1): KAGVTQTPRYLIKTRGQQVTLSCSPISGHRSVSWYQQTPGQGLQFLFEYFSETQRNKGNFPGRFSGRQFSNSRSEMNVSTLELGDSALYLCASSGLASLNEQFFGPGTRLTVL.

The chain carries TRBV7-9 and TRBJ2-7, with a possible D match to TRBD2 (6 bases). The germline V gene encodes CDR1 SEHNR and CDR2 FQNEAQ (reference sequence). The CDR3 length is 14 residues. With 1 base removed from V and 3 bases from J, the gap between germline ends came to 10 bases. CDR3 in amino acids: CASSLGTEGYEQYF. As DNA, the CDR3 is TGTGCCAGCAGCTTAGGGACGGAGGGCTACGAGCAGTACTTC.

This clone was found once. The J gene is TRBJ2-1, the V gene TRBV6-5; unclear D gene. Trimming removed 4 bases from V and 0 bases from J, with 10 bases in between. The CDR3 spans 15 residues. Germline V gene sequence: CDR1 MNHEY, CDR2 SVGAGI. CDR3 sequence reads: CASSWYKSSYNEQFF. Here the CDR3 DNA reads TGTGCCAGCAGTTGGTACAAAAGCTCCTACAATGAGCAGTTCTTC.

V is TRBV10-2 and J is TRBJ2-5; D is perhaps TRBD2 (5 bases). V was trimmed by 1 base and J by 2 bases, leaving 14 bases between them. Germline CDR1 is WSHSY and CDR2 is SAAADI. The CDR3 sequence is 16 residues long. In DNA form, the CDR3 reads TGCGCCAGCAGTGAGTTCGGCCTCGGGGTTCAAGAGACCCAGTACTTC. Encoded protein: CASSEFGLGVQETQYF.

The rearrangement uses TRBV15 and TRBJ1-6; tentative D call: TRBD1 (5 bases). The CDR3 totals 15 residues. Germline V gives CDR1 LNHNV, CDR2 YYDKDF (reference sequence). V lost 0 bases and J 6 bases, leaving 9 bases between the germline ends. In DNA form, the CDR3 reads TGTGCCACCAGCAGAGAACAGGACCTTAATTCACCCCTCCACTTT. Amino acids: CATSREQDLNSPLHF.

The CDR3, as DNA: TGTGCCAGCAGCCTGGATGGGTACCTCGAGCAGTACTTC. Protein: CASSLDGYLEQYF. The chain employs TRBV7-9 and TRBJ2-7; D is unresolved. The CDR3 is 13 residues long. V shed 5 bases and J shed 6 bases, with 14 bases lying between them. The germline V gene has CDR1 SEHNR and CDR2 FQNEAQ (reference sequence).

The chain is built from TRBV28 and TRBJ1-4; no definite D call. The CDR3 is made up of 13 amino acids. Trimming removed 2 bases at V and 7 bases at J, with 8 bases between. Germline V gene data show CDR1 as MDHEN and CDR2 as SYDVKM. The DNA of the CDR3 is TGTGCCAGCAGTTTAGTTCTCGGTGAAAAACTGTTTTTT. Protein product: CASSLVLGEKLFF.